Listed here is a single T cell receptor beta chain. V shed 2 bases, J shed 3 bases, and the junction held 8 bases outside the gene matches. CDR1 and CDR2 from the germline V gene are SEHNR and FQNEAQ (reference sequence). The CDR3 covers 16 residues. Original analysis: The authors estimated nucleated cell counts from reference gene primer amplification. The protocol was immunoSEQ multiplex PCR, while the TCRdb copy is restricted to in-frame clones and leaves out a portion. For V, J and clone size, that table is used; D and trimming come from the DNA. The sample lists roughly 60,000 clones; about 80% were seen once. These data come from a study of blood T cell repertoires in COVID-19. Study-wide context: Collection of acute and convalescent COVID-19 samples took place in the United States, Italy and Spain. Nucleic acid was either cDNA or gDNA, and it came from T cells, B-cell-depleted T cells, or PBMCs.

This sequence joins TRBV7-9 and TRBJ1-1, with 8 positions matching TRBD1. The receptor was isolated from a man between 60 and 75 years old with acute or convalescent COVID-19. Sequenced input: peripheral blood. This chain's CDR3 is CASSLWGTQGDTEAFF. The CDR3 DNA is TGTGCCAGCAGCTTATGGGGGACACAGGGGGACACTGAAGCTTTCTTT.